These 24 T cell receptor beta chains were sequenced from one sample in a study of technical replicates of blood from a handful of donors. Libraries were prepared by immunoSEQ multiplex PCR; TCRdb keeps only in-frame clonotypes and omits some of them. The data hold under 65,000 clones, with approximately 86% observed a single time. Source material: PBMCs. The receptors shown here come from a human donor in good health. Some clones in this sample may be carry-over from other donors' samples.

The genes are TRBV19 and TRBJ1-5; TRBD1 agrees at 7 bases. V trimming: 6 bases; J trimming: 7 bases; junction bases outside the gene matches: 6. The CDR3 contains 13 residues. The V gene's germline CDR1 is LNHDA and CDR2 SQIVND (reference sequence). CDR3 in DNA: TGTGCCAGTAGGACAGGGCCGGGGCAGCCCCAGCATTTT. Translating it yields CASRTGPGQPQHF.

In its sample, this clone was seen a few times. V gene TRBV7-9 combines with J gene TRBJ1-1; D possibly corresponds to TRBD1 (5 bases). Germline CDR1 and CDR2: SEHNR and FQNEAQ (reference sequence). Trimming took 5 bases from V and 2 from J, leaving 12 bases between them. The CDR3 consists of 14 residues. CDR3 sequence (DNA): TGTGCCAGCAGCCCTATGGGGCGAAACACTGAAGCTTTCTTT. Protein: CASSPMGRNTEAFF.

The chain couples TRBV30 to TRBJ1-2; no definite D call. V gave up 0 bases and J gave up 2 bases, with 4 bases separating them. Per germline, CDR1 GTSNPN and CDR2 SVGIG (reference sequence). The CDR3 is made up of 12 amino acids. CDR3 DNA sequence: TGTGCCTGGAGTGTAGAGAACTATGGCTACACCTTC. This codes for CAWSVENYGYTF.

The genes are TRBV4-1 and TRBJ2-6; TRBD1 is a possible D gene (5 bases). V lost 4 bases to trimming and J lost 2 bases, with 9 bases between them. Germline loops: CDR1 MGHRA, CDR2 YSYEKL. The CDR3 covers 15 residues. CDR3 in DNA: TGCGCCAGCAGCCCACAGGCACCTGGGGCCAACGTCCTGACTTTC. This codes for CASSPQAPGANVLTF.

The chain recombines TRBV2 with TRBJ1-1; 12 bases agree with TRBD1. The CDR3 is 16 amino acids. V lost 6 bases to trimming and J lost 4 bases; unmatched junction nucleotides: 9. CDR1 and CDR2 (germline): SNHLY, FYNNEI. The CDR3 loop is CASRTGTGGRVTEAFF. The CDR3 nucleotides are TGTGCCAGCAGAACCGGGACAGGGGGCCGGGTCACTGAAGCTTTCTTT.

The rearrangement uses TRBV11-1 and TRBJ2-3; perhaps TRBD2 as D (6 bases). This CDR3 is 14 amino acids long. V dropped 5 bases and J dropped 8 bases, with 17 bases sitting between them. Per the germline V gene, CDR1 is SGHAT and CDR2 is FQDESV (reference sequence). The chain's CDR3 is CASSVEEGGATQYF. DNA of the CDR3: TGTGCCAGCAGCGTCGAGGAAGGAGGGGCTACGCAGTATTTT.

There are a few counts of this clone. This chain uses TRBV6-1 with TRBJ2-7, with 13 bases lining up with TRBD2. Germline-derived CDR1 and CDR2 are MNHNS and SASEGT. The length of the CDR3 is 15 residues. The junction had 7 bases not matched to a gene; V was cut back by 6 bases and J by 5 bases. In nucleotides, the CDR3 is TGTGCCAGCAGGGCCTGGACTAGCGGGAGTGACGAGCAGTACTTC. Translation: CASRAWTSGSDEQYF.

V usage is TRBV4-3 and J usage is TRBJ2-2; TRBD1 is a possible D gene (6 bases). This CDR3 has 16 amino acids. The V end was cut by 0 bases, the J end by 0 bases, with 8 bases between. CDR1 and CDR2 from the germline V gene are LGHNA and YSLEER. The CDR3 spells CASSQDGTTNTGELFF. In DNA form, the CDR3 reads TGCGCCAGCAGCCAAGATGGGACAACGAACACCGGGGAGCTGTTTTTT.

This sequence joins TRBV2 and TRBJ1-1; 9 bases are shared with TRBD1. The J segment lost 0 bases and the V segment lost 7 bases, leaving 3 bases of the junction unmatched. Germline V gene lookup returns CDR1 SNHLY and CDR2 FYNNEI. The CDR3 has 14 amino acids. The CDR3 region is CASTRTGVNTEAFF. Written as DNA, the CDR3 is TGTGCCAGCACCAGGACAGGGGTGAACACTGAAGCTTTCTTT.

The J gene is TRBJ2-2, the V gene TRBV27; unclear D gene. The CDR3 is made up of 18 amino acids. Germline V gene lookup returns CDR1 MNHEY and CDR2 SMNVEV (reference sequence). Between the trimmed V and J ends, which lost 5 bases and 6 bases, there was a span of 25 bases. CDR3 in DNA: TGTGCCAGCAGTAATCGGCCTTTCTCAGGTTTGAGCCCCGGGGAGCTGTTTTTT. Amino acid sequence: CASSNRPFSGLSPGELFF.

CDR3 residues: CASSQEAGVDEKLFF. CDR3 coding DNA: TGCGCCAGCAGCCAAGAAGCGGGGGTCGATGAAAAACTGTTTTTT. The chain is built from TRBV4-3 and TRBJ1-4, with D possibly TRBD1 on 5 matching bases. The ends were cut back, 0 bases at V and 6 bases at J, with 11 bases in the middle. Germline assignment: CDR1 LGHNA and CDR2 YSLEER. The CDR3 is made up of 15 amino acids.

CDR3 amino acids: CANGGGSDTQYF. DNA of the CDR3: TGTGCCAATGGAGGCGGGAGCGATACGCAGTATTTT. The chain links TRBV6-1 to TRBJ2-3; 7 bases are shared with TRBD2. CDR1 MNHNS and CDR2 SASEGT come from the germline V gene. This CDR3 is built from 12 residues. Unmatched junction bases numbered 7, after V lost 10 bases and J lost 6 bases.

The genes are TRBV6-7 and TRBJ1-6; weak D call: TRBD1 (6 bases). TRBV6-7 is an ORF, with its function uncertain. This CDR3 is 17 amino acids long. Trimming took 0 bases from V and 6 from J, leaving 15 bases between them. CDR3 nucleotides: TGTGCCAGCAGTTACTCGAGCTCCGCCAGGGGTAATTCACCCCTCCACTTT. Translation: CASSYSSSARGNSPLHF.

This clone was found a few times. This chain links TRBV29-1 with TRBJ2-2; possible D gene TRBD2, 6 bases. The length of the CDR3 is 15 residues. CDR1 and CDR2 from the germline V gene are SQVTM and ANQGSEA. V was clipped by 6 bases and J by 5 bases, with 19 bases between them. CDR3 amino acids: CSVGSPGAGTGELFF. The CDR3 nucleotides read TGCAGCGTAGGGTCCCCCGGAGCGGGTACCGGGGAGCTGTTTTTT.

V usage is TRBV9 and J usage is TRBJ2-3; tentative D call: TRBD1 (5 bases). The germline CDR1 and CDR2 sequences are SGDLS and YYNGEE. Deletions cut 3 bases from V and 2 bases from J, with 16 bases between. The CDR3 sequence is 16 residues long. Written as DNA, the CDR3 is TGTGCCAGCAGCGATGGGGCTAGAGTGGTCACAGATACGCAGTATTTT. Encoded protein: CASSDGARVVTDTQYF.

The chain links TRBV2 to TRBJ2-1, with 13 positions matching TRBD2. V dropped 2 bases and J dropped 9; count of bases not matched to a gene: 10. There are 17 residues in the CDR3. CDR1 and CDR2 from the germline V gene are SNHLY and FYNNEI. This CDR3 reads CASSEFSRTSGGGEQFF. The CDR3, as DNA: TGTGCCAGCAGTGAATTCAGTAGGACTAGCGGGGGTGGTGAGCAGTTCTTC.

The CDR3 DNA follows: TGTGCCAGCAGCCTTGGACAGGCTCCCTTTATGGGGACCCAGTACTTC. Translated: CASSLGQAPFMGTQYF. The gene calls are TRBV5-6 and TRBJ2-5; 7 nucleotides line up with TRBD1. The CDR3 contains 16 residues. V trimming: 4 bases; J trimming: 7 bases; junction bases outside the gene matches: 16. Per germline, CDR1 SGHDT and CDR2 YYEEEE.

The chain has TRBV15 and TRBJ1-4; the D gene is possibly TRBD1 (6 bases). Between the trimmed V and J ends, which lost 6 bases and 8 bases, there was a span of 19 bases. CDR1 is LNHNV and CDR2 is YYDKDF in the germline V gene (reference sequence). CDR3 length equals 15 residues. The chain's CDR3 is CATRRGGGVSEKLFF. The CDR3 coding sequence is TGTGCCACCAGACGAGGGGGGGGAGTCAGCGAAAAACTGTTTTTT.

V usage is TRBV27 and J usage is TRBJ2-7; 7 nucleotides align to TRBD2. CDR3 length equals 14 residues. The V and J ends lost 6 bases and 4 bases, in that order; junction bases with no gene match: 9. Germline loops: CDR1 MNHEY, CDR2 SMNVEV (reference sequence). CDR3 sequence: CASSLSGGSYEQYF. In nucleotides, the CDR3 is TGTGCCAGCAGCCTCTCCGGCGGGAGTTACGAGCAGTACTTC.

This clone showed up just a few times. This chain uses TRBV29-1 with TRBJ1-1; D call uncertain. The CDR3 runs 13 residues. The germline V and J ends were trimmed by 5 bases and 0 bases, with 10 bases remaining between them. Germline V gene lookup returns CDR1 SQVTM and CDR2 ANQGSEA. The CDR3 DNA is TGCAGCGTTAGTATTGACTTGAACACTGAAGCTTTCTTT. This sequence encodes CSVSIDLNTEAFF.

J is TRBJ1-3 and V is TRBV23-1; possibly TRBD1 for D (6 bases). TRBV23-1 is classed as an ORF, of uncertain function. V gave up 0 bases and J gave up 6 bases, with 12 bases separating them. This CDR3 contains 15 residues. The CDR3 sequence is CASSQSPTGKNTIYF. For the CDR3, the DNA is TGCGCCAGCAGTCAATCCCCCACAGGGAAAAACACCATATATTTT.

The CDR3 loop reads CASSLVTEAFF. Here the CDR3 DNA reads TGTGCCAGCAGCCTTGTCACTGAAGCTTTCTTT. The rearrangement uses TRBV2 and TRBJ1-1; no clear D. The CDR3 is 11 residues long. The germline CDR1 and CDR2 sequences are SNHLY and FYNNEI. Trimming cost V 6 bases and J 4 bases, with 6 bases left between them.

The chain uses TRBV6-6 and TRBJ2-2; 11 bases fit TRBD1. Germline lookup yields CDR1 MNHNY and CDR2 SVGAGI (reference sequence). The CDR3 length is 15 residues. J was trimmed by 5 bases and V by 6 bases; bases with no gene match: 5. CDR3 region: CASRPGQGETGELFF. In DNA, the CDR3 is TGTGCCAGCAGGCCGGGACAGGGGGAAACCGGGGAGCTGTTTTTT.

CDR3 nucleotides: TGTGCCAGCAGTATTGAACCGGGACAGAGGTATGGCTACACCTTC. As protein: CASSIEPGQRYGYTF. V and J are TRBV11-1 and TRBJ1-2, with 7 positions matching TRBD1. V trimming: 6 bases; J trimming: 5 bases; junction bases outside the gene matches: 12. Germline loops: CDR1 SGHAT, CDR2 FQDESV (reference sequence). The length of the CDR3 is 15 residues.